These 15 T cell receptor beta chains were sequenced from one sample in a study of control samples from healthy donors and cancer patients. Repertoires were generated with immunoSEQ multiplex PCR, while TCRdb's copy carries only in-frame clones and drops some. The sample contains approximately 100,000 clones, almost 85% of which appear only once. Sequencing used blood. These TCRs come from a man aged 55-75 years in good health.

The chain has TRBV5-1 and TRBJ2-7; TRBD1 is a possible D gene (6 bases). The germline CDR1 and CDR2 sequences are SGHRS and YFSETQ. The V end was cut by 0 bases, the J end by 2 bases, with 12 bases between. The CDR3 covers 15 residues. The CDR3 loop is CASSLDQGNPYEQYF. The CDR3 coding sequence is TGCGCCAGCAGCTTGGATCAGGGGAACCCCTACGAGCAGTACTTC.

The rearrangement joins TRBV7-9 to TRBJ2-1; TRBD1 or TRBD2 may be the D gene (6 bases each). CDR3 size: 16 residues. The V gene lost 6 bases and the J gene lost 4 bases, with 19 bases spanning the gap. Looked up from germline, CDR1 is SEHNR and CDR2 is FQNEAQ (reference sequence). Here the CDR3 reads CASRSLGGASYNEQFF. Here the CDR3 DNA reads TGTGCCAGCAGATCCCTCGGGGGCGCGTCTTACAATGAGCAGTTCTTC.

This clone showed up just a few times. The chain uses TRBV5-1 and TRBJ2-5; the D is unclear. Germline CDR1 reads SGHRS; CDR2 reads YFSETQ. The CDR3 has 14 residues. The ends were cut back, 1 base at V and 0 bases at J, with 7 bases in the middle. This CDR3 is CASSLMPHQETQYF. DNA of the CDR3: TGCGCCAGCAGCTTGATGCCTCACCAAGAGACCCAGTACTTC.

This chain joins TRBV24-1 and TRBJ2-3, with TRBD2 as a possible D gene (5 bases). Deletions cut 5 bases from V and 4 bases from J, with 21 bases between. Germline V gene data show CDR1 as KGHDR and CDR2 as SFDVKD. The CDR3 length is 17 residues. The CDR3 bases are TGTGCCACCAGTGCCCTTGGGAGAGGGTTGGAATCAGATACGCAGTATTTT. This gives the protein CATSALGRGLESDTQYF.

The CDR3 region has the DNA TGCGCCAGCAGCTCCACAGGTAGCACAGATACGCAGTATTTT. Encoded protein: CASSSTGSTDTQYF. The chain recombines TRBV5-1 with TRBJ2-3, with D possibly being TRBD1 (5 bases). Trimming stripped 3 bases from V and 0 bases from J, with 8 bases between. The V gene's germline CDR1 is SGHRS and CDR2 YFSETQ. CDR3 size: 14 residues.

This chain connects TRBV6-2 or TRBV6-3 to TRBJ2-1, with 8 positions matching TRBD2. CDR1 is MNHEY, CDR2 SVGEGT, per germline. Losses at the gene ends were 4 bases for V and 8 bases for J; bases not matched to a gene: 7. The CDR3 is 14 amino acids. CDR3 nucleotide sequence: TGTGCCAGCAGTTCTTCCGGGGGGGCCGATGAGCAGTTCTTC. Translation gives CASSSSGGADEQFF.

The rearrangement joins TRBV3-1 (or the pseudogene TRBV3-2) to TRBJ2-7; TRBD2 matches at 12 bases. CDR1 is LGHDT, CDR2 YNNKEL, per germline (reference sequence). V dropped 4 bases and J dropped 7; count of bases not matched to a gene: 2. The CDR3 length is 13 residues. The CDR3 region is CASSPGLAGEQYF. CDR3 nucleotide sequence: TGTGCCAGCAGCCCCGGACTAGCGGGGGAGCAGTACTTC.

The rearrangement joins TRBV19 to TRBJ1-1, with D unclear. V was clipped by 2 bases and J by 1 base, with 14 bases between them. Germline lookup yields CDR1 LNHDA and CDR2 SQIVND (reference sequence). The CDR3 totals 16 residues. CDR3 coding DNA: TGTGCCAGTAGTATAACGCACTCTCAAGGGAACACTGAAGCTTTCTTT. Translation gives CASSITHSQGNTEAFF.

The V and J genes are TRBV30 and TRBJ1-1; D ambiguous. The V end lost 0 bases, the J end lost 1 base, and 6 bases lay between the germline ends. The CDR3 runs 13 residues. The germline gives CDR1 GTSNPN, CDR2 SVGIG (reference sequence). The CDR3 DNA reads as TGTGCCTGGAGTGTACTTAGGAACACTGAAGCTTTCTTT. This encodes CAWSVLRNTEAFF.

This clone was seen just once. The CDR3 DNA sequence: TGTGCCAGCAGCGGACGGACTAGCGGGCGGTACGAGCAGTACTTC. Translating it yields CASSGRTSGRYEQYF. V and J are TRBV7-9 and TRBJ2-7; 11 nucleotides match TRBD2. V shed 5 bases and J 4 bases; nucleotides not matched to a gene: 7. The CDR3 sequence is 15 residues long. CDR1 is SEHNR, CDR2 FQNEAQ, per germline (reference sequence).

This clone was found once. Germline and junction disagree at one end, which may indicate a read error. The chain has TRBV28 and TRBJ1-2, with TRBD1 matching over 7 bases. The V gene's germline CDR1 is MDHEN and CDR2 SYDVKM. CDR3 length equals 11 residues. In DNA form, the CDR3 reads TGTGCCAGCAGTTTAGGAGGGACAGCATACTTC. Translated: CASSLGGTAYF.

The V gene is TRBV30, the J gene TRBJ1-3; no reliable D call. The CDR3 has 13 residues. With 2 bases removed from V and 2 bases from J, the gap between germline ends came to 7 bases. In germline, CDR1 is GTSNPN, CDR2 SVGIG (reference sequence). The CDR3, as DNA: TGTGCCTGGAGTACCCAGGCTGGAAACACCATATATTTT. Translation gives CAWSTQAGNTIYF.

The genes are TRBV10-3 and TRBJ2-5; D is uncertain. This CDR3 comprises 14 residues. V shed 3 bases and J shed 0 bases, with 8 bases lying between them. Germline assignment: CDR1 ENHRY and CDR2 SYGVKD. DNA of the CDR3: TGTGCCATCAGTGATCCCCGGTACCAAGAGACCCAGTACTTC. Amino acid sequence: CAISDPRYQETQYF.

This clone came up once. The V call is TRBV5-1, the J call TRBJ2-5; D is tentatively TRBD1 or TRBD2 (5 bases each). Trimming removed 2 bases from V and 5 bases from J, with 13 bases in between. Germline V lookup: CDR1 SGHRS, CDR2 YFSETQ. This CDR3 has 14 amino acids. The DNA of the CDR3 is TGCGCCAGCAGCTTTCCGGGGCCGGGGGAGACCCAGTACTTC. Amino acids: CASSFPGPGETQYF.

This clone was found a few times. The chain couples TRBV5-4 to TRBJ1-6; D is unclear. The germline V gene has CDR1 SGHNT and CDR2 YYREEE (reference sequence). The CDR3 has 14 amino acids. The V end lost 4 bases, the J end lost 7 bases, and 12 bases lay between the germline ends. CDR3 amino acids: CASSTGYDNSPLHF. CDR3 in DNA: TGTGCCAGCAGCACTGGGTATGACAATTCACCCCTCCACTTT.